The clone carrying this T cell receptor beta chain has a handful of counts. What it binds is not known. Stated time point: patch test 3, about 24 weeks after DPC sensitization. Specified treatment: therapeutic diphenylcyclopropenone sensitization with weekly scalp DPC. The length of the CDR3 is 16 residues. Germline V lookup: CDR1 SGDLS, CDR2 YYNGEE. Trimming removed 1 base at V and 1 base at J, with 13 bases between. This record comes from a study of human T cells and chemical hapten exposure. General observations from the study: The formation of large CDR3 similarity clusters by expanded TCRs significantly exceeded that of controls. DPC sensitization did not alter TCRs above 1 in 1000 frequency.

TCRdb passed the RACE reads through MiXCR, listing each CDR3 protein once. The profile shows tens of thousands of distinct CDR3 sequences, approximately 10% of them singletons. Sequencing used whole blood, obtained in connection with sensitization to the hapten diphenylcyclopropenone (DPC). The chain employs TRBV9 and TRBJ2-3; D remains ambiguous. This clonotype was obtained from a woman between 50 and 59 years old with alopecia areata. Some clones in this sample may be carry-over from other donors' samples. The CDR3 protein is CASSVRARSGTDTQYF. Here the CDR3 DNA reads TGTGCCAGCAGCGTACGTGCCCGATCCGGCACAGATACGCAGTATTTT. The whole variable domain, filled in from reference TRBV9 and TRBJ2-3, reads DSGVTQTPKHLITATGQRVTLRCSPRSGDLSVYWYQQSLDQGLQFLIQYYNGEERAKGNILERFSAQQFPDLHSELNLSSLELGDSALYFCASSVRARSGTDTQYFGPGTRLTVL.